Listed below are T cell receptor beta chains from one sample, sequenced in a study of response to subunit inactivated influenza vaccine. TCRdb fed the RT-PCR reads into MiXCR, producing one record per CDR3 protein. The top ten clones hold 9.5% to 15% of a sample with hundreds of thousands of distinct CDR3 sequences, roughly 9.8% of them seen once. Sequencing used PBMCs from blood, obtained 45 days after vaccination. The receptors here all came from a man in his fifties who received an inactivated influenza vaccine. CDR3s include the opening cysteine and the closing phenylalanine or tryptophan. The D gene is left open where the match is weak. Only part of the rows carry a size: once, few, many, or a class if the clone is expanded.

d_gene,j_gene,v_gene,abundance,CDR3aa,CDR3nt
.,TRBJ1-4,TRBV12-3/TRBV12-4,few,CASSSDILANEKLFF,TGTGCCAGCAGTTCGGACATCTTAGCTAATGAAAAACTGTTTTTT
TRBD2,TRBJ2-3,TRBV28,.,CASSLSRGGGTDTQYF,TGTGCCAGCAGTTTGTCCCGCGGGGGGGGCACAGATACGCAGTATTTT
.,TRBJ1-3,TRBV2,few,CASRAGDAGNTIYF,TGTGCCAGCAGGGCAGGGGATGCTGGAAACACCATATATTTT
.,TRBJ1-5,TRBV5-1,.,CASSPDGVWQPQHF,TGCGCCAGCAGCCCCGACGGGGTTTGGCAGCCCCAGCATTTT
TRBD2,TRBJ2-1,TRBV5-1,.,CASSSGTSGVYEQFF,TGCGCCAGCAGTTCCGGGACTAGCGGGGTGTATGAGCAGTTCTTC
.,TRBJ2-2,TRBV11-1,once,CASSLELGTNTGELFF,TGTGCCAGCAGCTTAGAGCTGGGGACGAACACCGGGGAGCTGTTTTTT
TRBD2,TRBJ2-1,TRBV28,.,CASSLNGLAGHNEQFF,TGTGCCAGCAGCCTCAACGGACTAGCGGGACACAATGAGCAGTTCTTC
.,TRBJ1-2,TRBV28,.,CASSFLAGTYGYTF,TGTGCCAGCAGTTTCCTCGCAGGGACCTATGGCTACACCTTC
.,TRBJ2-1,TRBV10-1,.,CASSNNRGGEQFF,TGCGCCAGCAGCAACAACAGGGGAGGCGAGCAGTTCTTC
TRBD2,TRBJ2-1,TRBV20-1,many,CSASGSGRISYNEQFF,TGCAGTGCTAGTGGTAGCGGGAGGATCTCCTACAATGAGCAGTTCTTC
.,TRBJ1-3,TRBV7-9,few,CASSSQGNTIYF,TGTGCCAGCAGCTCCCAAGGAAACACCATATATTTT
.,TRBJ2-3,TRBV5-1,many,CASSLELSTDTQYF,TGCGCCAGCAGCTTGGAGCTGAGCACAGATACGCAGTATTTT
TRBD2,TRBJ2-1,TRBV6-2/TRBV6-3,few,CASSSGGLADNSYNEQFF,TGTGCCAGCAGTTCCGGGGGTCTAGCGGATAACTCCTACAATGAGCAGTTCTTC
.,TRBJ2-7,TRBV15,.,CATSPEGGTYEQYF,TGTGCCACCAGTCCAGAGGGCGGTACCTACGAGCAGTACTTC
.,TRBJ2-7,TRBV29-1,many,CSVRETGSYEQYF,TGCAGCGTCCGGGAAACGGGCTCCTACGAGCAGTACTTC
.,TRBJ1-1,TRBV30,few,CAWSGSGVSSEAFF,TGTGCCTGGAGTGGGTCGGGGGTATCCTCTGAAGCTTTCTTT
.,TRBJ1-1,TRBV12-3/TRBV12-4,.,CASSYHGEAFF,TGTGCCAGCAGTTACCATGGTGAAGCTTTCTTT
.,TRBJ2-7,TRBV19,.,CASSIQDSYEQYF,TGTGCCAGTAGTATACAGGACTCCTACGAGCAGTACTTC
.,TRBJ2-7,TRBV10-2,many,CASGDLGGKEQYF,TGCGCCAGCGGGGATCTAGGGGGAAAAGAGCAGTACTTC
.,TRBJ1-2,TRBV7-9,.,CASSLALGYGYTF,TGTGCCAGCAGCTTAGCCCTGGGCTATGGCTACACCTTC
.,TRBJ1-5,TRBV5-1,.,CASSLEGGWQPQHF,TGCGCCAGCAGCTTGGAGGGGGGCTGGCAGCCCCAGCATTTT
.,TRBJ1-1,TRBV20-1,many,CSARGLNTEAFF,TGCAGTGCCAGGGGACTGAACACTGAAGCTTTCTTT
.,TRBJ1-4,TRBV5-5,few,CASSNPSGGVGGKLFF,TGTGCCAGCAGCAACCCAAGTGGGGGCGTTGGAGGAAAACTGTTTTTT
.,TRBJ2-7,TRBV11-2,many,CASSREYEQYF,TGTGCCAGCAGCCGCGAGTACGAGCAGTACTTC
.,TRBJ2-1,TRBV5-1,few,CASRRDINEQFF,TGCGCCAGCAGGAGGGATATCAATGAGCAGTTCTTC
.,TRBJ2-1,TRBV15,few,CATSRDNIRSSYNEQFF,TGTGCCACCAGCAGAGATAATATAAGGAGCTCCTACAATGAGCAGTTCTTC
TRBD1,TRBJ1-4,TRBV29-1,.,CSVGFPGGATNEKLFF,TGCAGCGTTGGATTCCCAGGGGGCGCAACTAATGAAAAACTGTTTTTT
TRBD2,TRBJ2-1,TRBV29-1,many,CSVVKRLAGESSYNEQFF,TGCAGCGTTGTCAAAAGACTAGCGGGGGAGAGCTCCTACAATGAGCAGTTCTTC
.,TRBJ2-7,TRBV4-3,few,CASSQDSQIAYEQYF,TGCGCCAGCAGCCAAGATTCGCAGATAGCCTACGAGCAGTACTTC